This TCR beta chain was documented in a study of OX40 agonist ivuxolimab in advanced cancers. Study-wide context: Patients were dosed intravenously with ivuxolimab at 0.01 to 10 mg/kg every 2 weeks. Participants could have had prior anti-PD-1, anti-PD-L1 or anti-CTLA-4 therapy, and less than 45% had some. Study findings and constraints: Both CD4+ and CD8+ T cell populations in blood had undergone clonal expansion by week 6 at 0.1 to 3.0 mg/kg.

Systemic immunosuppression or a history of autoimmune disease excluded patients. With respect to this clone: The target antigen is unknown.

Measured with immunoSEQ multiplex PCR; TCRdb has only the in-frame clones, and not every one. The profile shows approximately 52,000 clones, about 81% of them singletons. Here the sequenced sample was CD4+ or CD8+ T cells sorted from blood, taken in a trial of the OX40 agonist ivuxolimab. The source of this sequence is an adult with an advanced solid tumor such as melanoma, head and neck, liver or kidney cancer.

The CDR3 here is CASRTSSGRTYNEQFF. The DNA for the CDR3 is TGTGCCAGTAGGACCTCCAGCGGGAGAACCTACAATGAGCAGTTCTTC. This sequence joins TRBV19 and TRBJ2-1; 8 positions match TRBD2. The CDR3 loop spans 16 amino acids. Germline CDR1 LNHDA, CDR2 SQIVND (reference sequence). Germline trimming cut 6 bases from V and 2 bases from J; bases unmatched to any gene: 9.